These 23 T cell receptor beta chains were all obtained from the same sample, sequenced in a study of OX40 agonist ivuxolimab in advanced cancers. The table came from immunoSEQ multiplex PCR; TCRdb's copy has only in-frame clones and leaves some out. The sample shows fewer than 70,000 clones, 80% to 90% of them seen only once. Sequences were derived from CD4+ or CD8+ T cells sorted from blood, sampled in a trial of the OX40 agonist ivuxolimab. These receptors were collected from an adult with an advanced solid tumor such as melanoma, head and neck, liver or kidney cancer.

This clone appeared a single time. The chain employs TRBV11-2 and TRBJ1-1, with D possibly being TRBD1 (5 bases). The CDR3 has 14 residues. Germline V CDR1 and CDR2: SGHAT, FQNNGV. The V gene lost 5 bases and the J gene lost 1 base, with 11 bases spanning the gap. The CDR3 protein is CASSRGRQNTEAFF. The CDR3 DNA sequence: TGTGCCAGCAGCCGGGGACGGCAGAACACTGAAGCTTTCTTT.

This sequence joins TRBV28 and TRBJ2-3; the D gene is possibly TRBD2 (5 bases). CDR1 and CDR2 from the germline V gene are MDHEN and SYDVKM. Trimming shortened V by 4 bases and J by 10 bases, and 15 bases separated the two germline ends. CDR3 length: 13 amino acids. The CDR3 DNA follows: TGTGCCAGCAGTTCCGGACTTCTCTGGGCGCAGTATTTT. Protein: CASSSGLLWAQYF.

The chain links TRBV19 to TRBJ2-1; D call uncertain. The germline gives CDR1 LNHDA, CDR2 SQIVND (reference sequence). V shed 4 bases and J shed 1 base, with 11 bases lying between them. This CDR3 is 15 amino acids long. DNA for the CDR3: TGTGCCAGTAGTACTCTCCTGGGGTCCTACAATGAGCAGTTCTTC. Its translation: CASSTLLGSYNEQFF.

The chain joins TRBV6-6 to TRBJ2-7; D possibly corresponds to TRBD1 (6 bases). This CDR3 contains 16 residues. V was pared by 0 bases and J by 0 bases, with 12 bases between. Germline CDR1 MNHNY, CDR2 SVGAGI (reference sequence). CDR3 loop: CASSYSTGQTSYEQYF. CDR3 bases: TGTGCCAGCAGTTACTCGACCGGACAGACCTCCTACGAGCAGTACTTC.

J is TRBJ2-2 and V is TRBV21-1; the D call of TRBD1 is as the table states it, not checked on the DNA. TRBV21-1 is a recognized pseudogene. This CDR3 spans 16 amino acids. The CDR3 loop reads CASSSNRGPDPGELFF. CDR3 DNA sequence: TGTGCCAGCAGCAGCAACAGGGGCCCCGACCCCGGGGAGCTGTTTTTT.

DNA for the CDR3: TGTGCCAGCAGTAGACTGGGTACGAGGACTGGAAACACCATATATTTT. Translation: CASSRLGTRTGNTIYF. The genes are TRBV6-6 and TRBJ1-3; no definite D call. Germline V lookup: CDR1 MNHNY, CDR2 SVGAGI (reference sequence). Trimming shortened V by 5 bases and J by 2 bases, and 16 bases separated the two germline ends. The CDR3 spans 16 residues.

V is TRBV5-4 and J is TRBJ2-1; D is unclear. Germline V lookup: CDR1 SGHNT, CDR2 YYREEE (reference sequence). The CDR3 totals 16 residues. Trimming left V 3 bases short and J 0 bases short, with 13 bases between. CDR3 coding DNA: TGTGCCAGCAGCTCTGCAGCGAGGAGCTCCTACAATGAGCAGTTCTTC. Its protein product is CASSSAARSSYNEQFF.

The chain uses TRBV28 and TRBJ1-5; 10 bases match TRBD1. CDR1 is MDHEN and CDR2 is SYDVKM in the germline V gene. The CDR3 consists of 16 residues. V dropped 6 bases and J dropped 5; count of bases not matched to a gene: 10. In nucleotides, the CDR3 is TGTGCCAGCAGAGACCCGGGACAGGGGTCGTATCAGCCCCAGCATTTT. Its protein product is CASRDPGQGSYQPQHF. The variable domain in full, with the rest retrieved from reference TRBV28 and TRBJ1-5, is DVKVTQSSRYLVKRTGEKVFLECVQDMDHENMFWYRQDPGLGLRLIYFSYDVKMKEKGDIPEGYSVSREKKERFSLILESASTNQTSMYLCASRDPGQGSYQPQHFGDGTRLSIL.

There are a few counts of this clone. The chain combines TRBV7-3 with TRBJ2-2; TRBD2 matches 8 bases. Per the germline V gene, CDR1 is SGHTA and CDR2 is FQGTGA. This CDR3 has 15 residues. The junction had 8 bases not matched to a gene; V was cut back by 4 bases and J by 7 bases. The DNA of the CDR3 is TGTGCCAGCAGCTCCGCCCGGGAGGGCCTCGGGGAGCTGTTTTTT. It is translated as CASSSAREGLGELFF.

The chain uses TRBV9 and TRBJ2-7, with 11 bases lining up with TRBD2. The J segment lost 3 bases and the V segment lost 0 bases, leaving 5 bases of the junction unmatched. The CDR3 is 16 amino acids. The germline gives CDR1 SGDLS, CDR2 YYNGEE. The DNA of the CDR3 is TGTGCCAGCAGCGTAGGACTGACTAGCGGGAACTACGAGCAGTACTTC. As protein: CASSVGLTSGNYEQYF.

This clone showed up just once. The chain employs TRBV5-4 and TRBJ1-2, with unresolved D. V gave up 3 bases and J gave up 3 bases, with 12 bases separating them. This CDR3 is 14 amino acids long. CDR1 and CDR2 from the germline V gene are SGHNT and YYREEE (reference sequence). The CDR3 DNA reads TGTGCCAGCAGCTCAACAGAGTCCTACTATGGCTACACCTTC. Its protein is CASSSTESYYGYTF. The full variable domain, rest sourced from reference TRBV5-4 and TRBJ1-2, is ETGVTQSPTHLIKTRGQQVTLRCSSQSGHNTVSWYQQALGQGPQFIFQYYREEENGRGNFPPRFSGLQFPNYSSELNVNALELDDSALYLCASSSTESYYGYTFGSGTRLTVV.

Written as DNA, the CDR3 is TGCGCCAGCAGCCTCGGGACAGCTGGCTACAATGAGCAGTTCTTC. The encoded protein is CASSLGTAGYNEQFF. The rearrangement links TRBV5-1 to TRBJ2-1, with 7 bases that match TRBD1. This CDR3 has 15 amino acids. Trimming took 4 bases from V and 3 from J; bases not matched to a gene: 7. Germline assignment: CDR1 SGHRS and CDR2 YFSETQ. Complete variable domain (other parts from reference TRBV5-1 and TRBJ2-1): KAGVTQTPRYLIKTRGQQVTLSCSPISGHRSVSWYQQTPGQGLQFLFEYFSETQRNKGNFPGRFSGRQFSNSRSEMNVSTLELGDSALYLCASSLGTAGYNEQFFGPGTRLTVL.

The gene calls are TRBV6-5 and TRBJ2-7, with 8 bases that match TRBD1. With V trimmed by 6 bases and J by 0 bases, 7 bases remained unmatched. Germline V CDR1 and CDR2: MNHEY, SVGAGI. The CDR3 has 15 residues. CDR3 nucleotide sequence: TGTGCCAGCAGGACCGGGACAGGCAACTCCTACGAGCAGTACTTC. Its protein product is CASRTGTGNSYEQYF.

This rearrangement joins TRBV7-9 to TRBJ1-1; D is unclear. Germline values: CDR1 SEHNR, CDR2 FQNEAQ (reference sequence). This CDR3 comprises 12 residues. V lost 3 bases, J lost 1 base, and 3 bases lay in between. The CDR3 sequence is CASSFPNTEAFF. As DNA, the CDR3 is TGTGCCAGCAGCTTCCCGAACACTGAAGCTTTCTTT.

CDR3 region: CASSLAAMLPSTDTQYF. In DNA, the CDR3 is TGCGCCAGCAGCTTGGCTGCGATGCTCCCTAGCACAGATACGCAGTATTTT. The chain carries TRBV5-1 and TRBJ2-3, with D unclear. Trimming pared 0 bases from V and 0 bases from J, leaving 14 bases between. In germline, CDR1 is SGHRS, CDR2 YFSETQ. The CDR3 consists of 17 residues. Complete variable domain (other parts from reference TRBV5-1 and TRBJ2-3): KAGVTQTPRYLIKTRGQQVTLSCSPISGHRSVSWYQQTPGQGLQFLFEYFSETQRNKGNFPGRFSGRQFSNSRSEMNVSTLELGDSALYLCASSLAAMLPSTDTQYFGPGTRLTVL.

J is TRBJ1-2 and V is TRBV7-9; no reliable D call. Per germline, CDR1 SEHNR and CDR2 FQNEAQ (reference sequence). Trimming pared 2 bases from V and 0 bases from J, leaving 1 base between. The CDR3 totals 12 residues. The CDR3 nucleotides read TGTGCCAGCAGCTTATCTAACTATGGCTACACCTTC. Translation gives CASSLSNYGYTF.

Written as DNA, the CDR3 is TGTGCCTGGAGTGGCTCCGGGACAGGGGTACACTATGGCTACACCTTC. It yields the protein CAWSGSGTGVHYGYTF. The V call is TRBV30, the J call TRBJ1-2; 10 bases are a match to TRBD1. This CDR3 contains 16 residues. Trimming removed 1 base from V and 3 bases from J; junction bases left unmatched: 8. Germline V gene data show CDR1 as GTSNPN and CDR2 as SVGIG (reference sequence). Complete variable domain (other parts from reference TRBV30 and TRBJ1-2): SQTIHQWPATLVQPVGSPLSLECTVEGTSNPNLYWYRQAAGRGLQLLFYSVGIGQISSEVPQNLSASRPQDRQFILSSKKLLLSDSGFYLCAWSGSGTGVHYGYTFGSGTRLTVV.

This clone occurred a few times. This chain uses TRBV28 with TRBJ2-2, with D perhaps being TRBD1 or TRBD2 (5 bases each). This CDR3 comprises 15 residues. CDR1 MDHEN and CDR2 SYDVKM come from the germline V gene. V dropped 6 bases and J dropped 0 bases, with 11 bases sitting between them. As DNA, the CDR3 is TGTGCCAGCAGAAGGGACCTCGCGAACACCGGGGAGCTGTTTTTT. Protein sequence: CASRRDLANTGELFF.

The chain uses TRBV18 and TRBJ1-2; D not certain. CDR3 length: 16 amino acids. The germline CDR1 and CDR2 sequences are KGHSH and LQKENI. V was shortened by 6 bases and J by 0 bases, with 17 bases between the two germline ends. This CDR3 is CASSPKRKDSNYGYTF. In nucleotides, the CDR3 is TGTGCCAGCTCTCCAAAACGCAAGGATTCTAACTATGGCTACACCTTC.

This clone was counted between two and nine times. V is TRBV28 and J is TRBJ2-1, with D perhaps TRBD1 (6 bases). Between the trimmed V and J ends, which lost 6 bases and 10 bases, there was a span of 16 bases. The V gene's germline CDR1 is MDHEN and CDR2 SYDVKM. The CDR3 consists of 13 residues. CDR3 loop: CASSPGRTAEQFF. The CDR3, as DNA: TGTGCCAGCAGCCCAGGAAGGACAGCCGAGCAGTTCTTC.

On this clone itself: Other DNA sequences of this sample code for an identical CDR3. V usage is TRBV29-1 and J usage is TRBJ2-5; no firm D call. This CDR3 contains 15 residues. The V end lost 4 bases, the J end lost 1 base, and 16 bases lay between the germline ends. Germline-derived CDR1 and CDR2 are SQVTM and ANQGSEA. CDR3: CSVAGRAPAQETQYF. The CDR3, as DNA: TGCAGCGTTGCCGGTCGGGCCCCCGCCCAAGAGACCCAGTACTTC.

The genes are TRBV6-4 and TRBJ2-3; unclear D gene. V was cut by 5 bases and J by 2 bases, with 11 bases left in between. The germline V gene has CDR1 MRHNA and CDR2 SNTAGT. This CDR3 spans 14 amino acids. This CDR3 is CASSPRDNTDTQYF. In nucleotides, the CDR3 is TGTGCCAGCAGTCCGCGAGACAACACAGATACGCAGTATTTT.

The chain employs TRBV7-3 and TRBJ2-2; perhaps TRBD1 as D (6 bases). CDR1 SGHTA and CDR2 FQGTGA come from the germline V gene. Trimming pared 1 base from V and 3 bases from J, leaving 15 bases between. This CDR3 is 17 amino acids long. The CDR3 here is CASSLKFRGMDTGELFF. The CDR3 nucleotides read TGTGCCAGCAGCTTAAAATTTAGGGGGATGGACACCGGGGAGCTGTTTTTT.